This TCR beta chain was recorded in a study of cytomegalovirus exposure and HLA in healthy donors. Study outcomes and limitations: Both high specificity and high sensitivity reportedly marked the classifier's diagnosis of cytomegalovirus status. Associated with cytomegalovirus, according to the listing, were fewer than 200 TCR beta chains. Through in vitro validation, a few CMV-associated chains were shown to be specific for CMV antigens. An Asian-associated ancestry cluster reportedly showed fewer N-insertions than the roughly 670-donor mean in a later analysis.

Looked up from germline, CDR1 is MNHEY and CDR2 is SVGAGI. V dropped 5 bases and J dropped 1 base, with 10 bases sitting between them. The length of the CDR3 is 14 residues. The PCR employed 60 Vbeta primers together with 13 Jbeta primers. Repertoires were generated with immunoSEQ multiplex PCR, while TCRdb's copy carries only in-frame clones and drops some. The table lists around 210,000 clones, around 77% of them singletons. On this clone: Its antigen is unknown.

The chain uses TRBV6-5 and TRBJ2-3; no firm D call. Input material: PBMCs. The receptor was isolated from a woman younger than 45 in good health and CMV-seronegative. In DNA form, the CDR3 reads TGTGCCAGCAGTCTCGAAACTGGCACAGATACGCAGTATTTT. This sequence encodes CASSLETGTDTQYF.